Following are 19 T cell receptor beta chains from one sample sequenced in a study of T cells in tuberculosis. Generated by immunoSEQ multiplex PCR, the TCRdb table keeps only in-frame clones and is missing some. The sample shows about 35,000 clones, approximately 94% of them seen only once. As for time point: new active TB diagnosis, blood taken before or within 7 days of starting treatment. The sequenced sample was PBMCs, obtained at tuberculosis diagnosis. The receptors shown here come from an adult with tuberculosis.

The chain combines TRBV5-1 with TRBJ2-3, with TRBD1 as a possible D gene (5 bases). The CDR3 is 15 amino acids. The germline CDR1 and CDR2 sequences are SGHRS and YFSETQ. The V end lost 7 bases, the J end lost 0 bases, and 15 bases lay between the germline ends. As DNA, the CDR3 is TGCGCCAGCTTTAGGGGTCATGCTAGCACAGATACGCAGTATTTT. Translation gives CASFRGHASTDTQYF.

This clone came up once. This chain links TRBV28 with TRBJ2-3, with 12 nucleotides matching TRBD2. V was pared by 4 bases and J by 6 bases, with 8 bases of the junction left unmatched. Germline V gives CDR1 MDHEN, CDR2 SYDVKM. This CDR3 is built from 16 residues. In DNA form, the CDR3 reads TGTGCCAGCAGTTCGCGGACTAGCGGGAAAGCTGATACGCAGTATTTT. Translation gives CASSSRTSGKADTQYF.

This clone was observed a few times. V usage is TRBV5-6 and J usage is TRBJ2-7; TRBD1 aligns across 7 bases. Trimming took 8 bases from V and 6 from J; bases not matched to a gene: 11. Per the germline V gene, CDR1 is SGHDT and CDR2 is YYEEEE. CDR3 length: 13 amino acids. The CDR3 here is CASLDRVGIEQYF. CDR3 DNA: TGTGCCAGTCTTGACAGGGTGGGAATCGAGCAGTACTTC.

The gene calls are TRBV5-1 and TRBJ1-4; 8 bases map to TRBD1. Looked up from germline, CDR1 is SGHRS and CDR2 is YFSETQ. The CDR3 loop spans 15 amino acids. The J segment lost 8 bases and the V segment lost 4 bases, leaving 10 bases of the junction unmatched. The CDR3 is CASSPEDREYEKLFF. The CDR3 DNA follows: TGCGCCAGCAGCCCAGAGGACAGGGAATACGAAAAACTGTTTTTT.

The chain joins TRBV6-6 to TRBJ2-1; D is possibly TRBD2 (6 bases). V gave up 5 bases and J gave up 6 bases, with 20 bases separating them. Germline CDR1 MNHNY, CDR2 SVGAGI (reference sequence). The CDR3 contains 16 residues. CDR3 bases: TGTGCCAGCAGTAGCAGCGGAGCGGGCGGGCTCAATGAGCAGTTCTTC. Translating gives CASSSSGAGGLNEQFF.

The chain carries TRBV10-2 and TRBJ1-5; the D is unclear. Deletions cut 0 bases from V and 3 bases from J, with 6 bases between. The CDR3 totals 14 residues. Germline values: CDR1 WSHSY, CDR2 SAAADI. As DNA, the CDR3 is TGCGCCAGCAGTGAGTCCAGAACCAATCAGCCCCAGCATTTT. Translating gives CASSESRTNQPQHF.

This chain connects TRBV5-1 to TRBJ2-2, with 7 bases lining up with TRBD2. CDR1 is SGHRS and CDR2 is YFSETQ in the germline V gene. This CDR3 is built from 17 residues. Losses at the gene ends were 4 bases for V and 4 bases for J; bases not matched to a gene: 13. The CDR3 nucleotides are TGCGCCAGCAGCCCACATCGAGGGAGGGGTCTCACCGGGGAGCTGTTTTTT. Amino acid sequence: CASSPHRGRGLTGELFF.

The chain has TRBV6-1 and TRBJ2-3, with a tentative D call TRBD1 (6 bases). CDR3 length: 15 amino acids. Germline V gene data show CDR1 as MNHNS and CDR2 as SASEGT. V shed 6 bases and J shed 4 bases, with 17 bases lying between them. This CDR3 is CASSPPTGSPDTQYF. The CDR3 region has the DNA TGTGCCAGCAGCCCTCCGACAGGTTCTCCAGATACGCAGTATTTT.

This clone was seen just once. The rearrangement links TRBV7-9 to TRBJ2-2, with TRBD2 identical over 8 bases. The CDR3 length is 17 residues. The junction had 9 bases not matched to a gene; V was cut back by 4 bases and J by 2 bases. Germline V gene data show CDR1 as SEHNR and CDR2 as FQNEAQ (reference sequence). The CDR3 region has the DNA TGTGCCAGCAGCTCCCCCCAAGGGACTAGTAACACCGGGGAGCTGTTTTTT. Protein sequence: CASSSPQGTSNTGELFF.

The V and J genes are TRBV5-1 and TRBJ2-3, with D uncertain. The CDR3 loop spans 14 amino acids. V lost 0 bases, J lost 0 bases, and 5 bases lay in between. CDR1 SGHRS and CDR2 YFSETQ come from the germline V gene. The CDR3, as DNA: TGCGCCAGCAGCTTGGATTCTAGCACAGATACGCAGTATTTT. Translation gives CASSLDSSTDTQYF.

This clone was detected only once. The chain joins TRBV7-6 to TRBJ2-1, with 10 positions matching TRBD2. This CDR3 has 17 residues. The germline V gene encodes CDR1 SGHVS and CDR2 FNYEAQ. V gave up 5 bases and J gave up 6 bases; unmatched junction bases: 13. DNA for the CDR3: TGTGCCAGCAGCCCGGGGAAGGGAGCGGGGGGGCCCAATGAGCAGTTCTTC. This encodes CASSPGKGAGGPNEQFF.

CDR3 loop: CASSPLAGLYSYEQYF. The CDR3 DNA sequence: TGCGCCAGCAGTCCACTAGCGGGACTATACTCCTACGAGCAGTACTTC. The genes are TRBV23-1 and TRBJ2-7, with 10 bases that match TRBD2. TRBV23-1 is marked as an open reading frame, function uncertain. CDR3 length: 16 residues. The V gene end was trimmed by 4 bases and the J gene end by 0 bases; junction bases not matched to a gene: 6.

The J gene is TRBJ1-2, the V gene TRBV5-1; the D gene is possibly TRBD1 (6 bases). CDR1 and CDR2 (germline): SGHRS, YFSETQ. V lost 3 bases and J lost 1, with 10 bases in between. This CDR3 spans 14 amino acids. The CDR3 DNA is TGCGCCAGCAGCTCACAGGGTTATAACTATGGCTACACCTTC. Its translation: CASSSQGYNYGYTF.

The chain links TRBV27 to TRBJ2-1, with D possibly being TRBD2 (6 bases). Between the trimmed V and J ends, which lost 3 bases and 0 bases, there was a span of 15 bases. Germline assignment: CDR1 MNHEY and CDR2 SMNVEV (reference sequence). The CDR3 runs 17 residues. DNA of the CDR3: TGTGCCAGCAGTTTTGCCCCTCTAGCGAACTCCTACAATGAGCAGTTCTTC. This translates into CASSFAPLANSYNEQFF.

V gene TRBV11-3 combines with J gene TRBJ2-7; 9 bases align to TRBD2. The V gene end was trimmed by 1 base and the J gene end by 9 bases; junction bases not matched to a gene: 4. CDR3 length: 13 amino acids. Germline V gene data show CDR1 as SGHNT and CDR2 as YENEEA. The DNA of the CDR3 is TGTGCCAGCAGCTTAGGTCTAGCGGGGCCGCAGTACTTC. Translation gives CASSLGLAGPQYF.

This chain joins TRBV6-1 and TRBJ1-1, with unresolved D. Germline lookup yields CDR1 MNHNS and CDR2 SASEGT. Trimming shortened V by 6 bases and J by 11 bases, and 25 bases separated the two germline ends. The length of the CDR3 is 15 residues. CDR3 coding DNA: TGTGCCAGCAGCCAGGCGCTGAAGGGAGGAAAAATTGCTTTCTTT. Amino acid sequence: CASSQALKGGKIAFF.

The rearrangement links TRBV27 to TRBJ2-7; 9 bases are a match to TRBD1. This CDR3 has 14 amino acids. After removal of 7 bases from V and 1 base from J, the junction contained 5 bases not matched to a gene. Germline-derived CDR1 and CDR2 are MNHEY and SMNVEV (reference sequence). DNA of the CDR3: TGTGCCAGCAAAGGGGACAGGGATTCCTACGAGCAGTACTTC. Amino acid sequence: CASKGDRDSYEQYF.

The V and J genes are TRBV4-2 and TRBJ1-4, with 10 bases matching TRBD1. CDR1 is LGHNA, CDR2 YNFKEQ, per germline. This CDR3 has 17 residues. V lost 0 bases and J lost 6; bases outside the gene matches: 7. CDR3 nucleotides: TGTGCCAGCAGCCAAGATGGGGCCGGGACAGGGGATGAAAAACTGTTTTTT. It is translated as CASSQDGAGTGDEKLFF.

The chain carries TRBV18 and TRBJ2-7, with D uncertain. V was shortened by 4 bases and J by 2 bases, with 12 bases between the two germline ends. This CDR3 has 14 amino acids. Germline CDR1 reads KGHSH; CDR2 reads LQKENI. The CDR3 is CASSQLGDTYEQYF. CDR3 in DNA: TGTGCCAGCTCACAATTGGGTGACACCTACGAGCAGTACTTC.